Sequencing of this T cell receptor (beta chain) was carried out in a study of blood T cells in healthy people across ages. A sample-barcoded 5' primer and a J-beta primer mix were used in a second PCR of about 7 to 12 cycles. The template-switch adaptor was a 5' adaptor with 12 random nucleotides. It tagged each cDNA molecule. One entry per CDR3 protein results from TCRdb running MiXCR on the 5' RACE reads. The profile covers about 650,000 distinct CDR3 sequences, with approximately 52% appearing a single time and approximately 13% taken by the ten largest. Each donor was a healthy Caucasian individual from Russia, aged about 6 to 90. This sequence originates from a woman older than 75 in good health. Sequencing was performed on blood.

The CDR3 reads CASSEVIVAFF. The CDR3 DNA follows: TGTGCCAGCAGTGAAGTTATAGTCGCTTTCTTT. The rearrangement joins TRBV6-1 to TRBJ1-1; D remains unclear. The CDR3 contains 11 residues. Germline values: CDR1 MNHNS, CDR2 SASEGT. Trimming pared 1 base from V and 11 bases from J, leaving 8 bases between.